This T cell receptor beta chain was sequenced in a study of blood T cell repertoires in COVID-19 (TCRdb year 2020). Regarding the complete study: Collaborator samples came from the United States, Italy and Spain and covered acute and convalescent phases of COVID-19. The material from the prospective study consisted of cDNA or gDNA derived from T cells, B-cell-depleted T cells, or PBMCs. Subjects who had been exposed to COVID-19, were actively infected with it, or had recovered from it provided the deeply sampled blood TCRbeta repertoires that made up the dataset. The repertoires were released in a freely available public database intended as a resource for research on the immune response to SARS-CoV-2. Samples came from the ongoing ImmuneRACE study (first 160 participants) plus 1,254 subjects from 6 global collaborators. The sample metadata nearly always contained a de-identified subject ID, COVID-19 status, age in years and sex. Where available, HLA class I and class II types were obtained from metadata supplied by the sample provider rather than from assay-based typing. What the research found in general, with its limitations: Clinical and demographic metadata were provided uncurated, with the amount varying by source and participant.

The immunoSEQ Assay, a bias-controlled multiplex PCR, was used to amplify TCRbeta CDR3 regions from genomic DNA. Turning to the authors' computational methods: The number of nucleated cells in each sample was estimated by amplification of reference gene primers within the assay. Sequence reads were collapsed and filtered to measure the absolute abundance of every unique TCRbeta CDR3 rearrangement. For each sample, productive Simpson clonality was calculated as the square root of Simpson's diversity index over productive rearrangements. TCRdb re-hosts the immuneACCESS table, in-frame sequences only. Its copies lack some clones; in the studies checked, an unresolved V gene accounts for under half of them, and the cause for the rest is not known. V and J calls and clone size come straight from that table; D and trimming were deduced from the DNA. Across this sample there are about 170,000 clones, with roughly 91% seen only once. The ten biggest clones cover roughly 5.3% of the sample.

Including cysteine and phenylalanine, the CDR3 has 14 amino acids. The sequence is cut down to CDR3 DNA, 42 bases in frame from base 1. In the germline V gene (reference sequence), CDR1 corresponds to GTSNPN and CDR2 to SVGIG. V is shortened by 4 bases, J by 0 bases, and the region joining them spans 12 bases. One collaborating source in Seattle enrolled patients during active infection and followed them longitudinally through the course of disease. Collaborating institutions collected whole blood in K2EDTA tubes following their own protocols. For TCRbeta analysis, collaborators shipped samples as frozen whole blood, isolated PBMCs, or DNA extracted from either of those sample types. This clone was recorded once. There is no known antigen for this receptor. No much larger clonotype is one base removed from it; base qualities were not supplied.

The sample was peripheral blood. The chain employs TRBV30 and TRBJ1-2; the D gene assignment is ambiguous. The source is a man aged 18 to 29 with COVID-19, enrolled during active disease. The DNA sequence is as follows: TGTGCCTGGACCGACGGGGTAGCTAACTATGGCTACACCTTC. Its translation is CAWTDGVANYGYTF.